This T cell receptor (beta chain) was found in a study of T cell changes during pregnancy in multiple sclerosis (dated by TCRdb to between 2019 and 2020). Regarding the study in general: The study examined how the T cell repertoire changed over the course of pregnancy in women with multiple sclerosis.

Measured from the cysteine to the phenylalanine, the CDR3 is 14 residues long. Of the read, only the CDR3 DNA is kept; its 42 bases are in frame from base 1. CDR1 and CDR2 are drawn from the germline V gene (reference sequence): LNHDA, SQIVND. Relative to germline, V is missing 9 bases and J is missing 3 bases, with 5 bases of the junction outside any gene match. Library construction relied on the immunoSEQ multiplex PCR assay. Not all clones reach the TCRdb copy of this immuneACCESS table, which keeps in-frame sequences only. Checked studies attribute under half of the gap to unresolved V genes and leave the rest unexplained. In this sample the table shows tens of thousands of clones, approximately 96% of which occur a single time. Of the sample, over 0.8% falls within the top ten clones. Comments on this clone: Its target antigen remains unknown. One base away there is no much larger clone; base qualities are not given.

Here the sequenced sample was peripheral blood, taken in the second trimester of pregnancy. The chain employs TRBV19 and TRBJ2-1, with 10 bases in between that match TRBD1. The sequence was collected from a female donor with multiple sclerosis, enrolled in a pregnancy study. This receptor has the CDR3 CASLRTGGYNEQFF. The DNA reads as follows: TGTGCCAGCCTAAGGACAGGGGGCTACAATGAGCAGTTCTTC. When the CDR3 is completed using the reference TRBV19 and TRBJ2-1 genes on either side, the full variable domain is DGGITQSPKYLFRKEGQNVTLSCEQNLNHDAMYWYRQDPGQGLRLIYYSQIVNDFQKGDIAEGYSVSREKKESFPLTVTSAQKNPTAFYLCASLRTGGYNEQFFGPGTRLTVL.